The sequence of this TCR beta chain was determined in a study of T cell responses to AZD1222 COVID-19 vaccine. The study's findings and limits: It should be noted that donors were predominantly white British and more often female, and clonal diversity was possibly underestimated. Scientists sampled the repertoires only once the peak T cell response had passed. Two doses of AZD1222 preceded a rise in Spike-specific TCR breadth and depth.

The table came from immunoSEQ multiplex PCR; TCRdb's copy has only in-frame clones and leaves some out. The sample carries 130,000 or so clones, 75% to 85% recorded once. This clone came up a few times. Its antigen is not known. Trimming cost V 0 bases and J 2 bases, with 12 bases left between them. This CDR3 is built from 16 residues. Germline CDR1 and CDR2: SGHTS and YDEGEE. The sequencing used peripheral blood, collected 28 days after the second dose of the MenACWY control vaccine. The clonotype originates from an adult who received the MenACWY meningococcal vaccine as a control. The rearrangement joins TRBV5-8 to TRBJ1-5, with TRBD1 as a possible D gene (5 bases). CDR3 coding DNA: TGTGCCAGCAGCTTGGGTTTTCAGGGTGGCAATCAGCCCCAGCATTTT. Amino acids: CASSLGFQGGNQPQHF.